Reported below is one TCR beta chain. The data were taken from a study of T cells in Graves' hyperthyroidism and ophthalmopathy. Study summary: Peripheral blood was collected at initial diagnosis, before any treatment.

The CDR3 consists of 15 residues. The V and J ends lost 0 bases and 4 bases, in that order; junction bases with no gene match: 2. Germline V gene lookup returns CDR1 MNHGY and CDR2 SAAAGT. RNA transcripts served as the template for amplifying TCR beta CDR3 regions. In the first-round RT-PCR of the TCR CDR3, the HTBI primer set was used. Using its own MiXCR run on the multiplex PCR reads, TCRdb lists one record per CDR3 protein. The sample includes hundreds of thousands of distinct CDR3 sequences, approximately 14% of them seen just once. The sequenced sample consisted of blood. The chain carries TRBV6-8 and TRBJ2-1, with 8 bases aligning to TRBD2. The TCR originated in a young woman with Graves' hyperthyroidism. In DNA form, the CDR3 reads TGTGCCAGCAGTTACTCGCGGGGGGCTTACAATGAGCAGTTCTTC. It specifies CASSYSRGAYNEQFF.